Below, 26 T cell receptor beta chains from the same sample are listed, as sequenced in a study of glioma-infiltrating T cells after dendritic cell vaccination. The time point is: after dendritic cell vaccination, including at tumor progression/relapse. Here immunoSEQ multiplex PCR was the method, and the copy in TCRdb shows in-frame clones only, minus some. The profile covers 90,000 to 140,000 clones, with roughly 90% appearing a single time and 2.7% taken by the ten largest. This specimen consisted of blood, obtained after dendritic cell vaccination. The receptors were sampled from a human donor with glioblastoma.

The DNA for the CDR3 is TGTGCCAGCAGACCCCCCTCCGGGCAGGGTAGTAGTGAAAAACTGTTTTTT. It specifies CASRPPSGQGSSEKLFF. V usage is TRBV25-1 and J usage is TRBJ1-4, with D maybe TRBD1 (5 bases). CDR1 and CDR2 from the germline V gene are MGHDK and SYGVNS. Trimming cost V 6 bases and J 7 bases, with 24 bases left between them. The CDR3 has 17 amino acids.

About this clone: The junction departs from the called germline gene at one end, perhaps through a read error. This chain joins TRBV11-2 and TRBJ2-5; a possible D gene is TRBD2 (5 bases). In germline, CDR1 is SGHAT, CDR2 FQNNGV. This CDR3 region has 12 residues. The CDR3 sequence: CASSSRAGASDF. The CDR3 DNA is TGTGCCAGCAGCTCCCGGGCGGGCGCCAGCGACTTC.

The rearrangement joins TRBV30 to TRBJ2-6; D perhaps matches TRBD2 (5 bases). Trimming removed 3 bases at V and 0 bases at J, with 9 bases between. The CDR3 spans 15 residues. Germline V gene lookup returns CDR1 GTSNPN and CDR2 SVGIG (reference sequence). In DNA form, the CDR3 reads TGTGCCTGGAGCGAGGGAGTCTCTGGGGCCAACGTCCTGACTTTC. The encoded protein is CAWSEGVSGANVLTF.

The chain carries TRBV7-8 and TRBJ1-2; 10 bases align to TRBD1. The V and J ends lost 5 bases and 3 bases, in that order; junction bases with no gene match: 6. Germline V gene data show CDR1 as SGHVS and CDR2 as FQNEAQ. The CDR3 is 15 residues long. The chain's CDR3 is CASSVGQGFDYGYTF. In DNA, the CDR3 is TGTGCCAGCAGCGTGGGACAGGGGTTCGACTATGGCTACACCTTC. The full variable domain, completed using reference TRBV7-8 and TRBJ1-2, is GAGVSQSPRYKVAKRGQDVALRCDPISGHVSLFWYQQALGQGPEFLTYFQNEAQLDKSGLPSDRFFAERPEGSVSTLKIQRTQQEDSAVYLCASSVGQGFDYGYTFGSGTRLTVV.

The rearrangement links TRBV7-8 to TRBJ1-1; 7 bases are shared with TRBD1. The V and J ends lost 1 base and 4 bases, in that order; junction bases with no gene match: 3. The CDR3 is made up of 14 amino acids. CDR1 and CDR2 (germline): SGHVS, FQNEAQ. CDR3 sequence: CASSLVDRATEAFF. CDR3 in DNA: TGTGCCAGCAGCTTAGTAGACAGGGCCACTGAAGCTTTCTTT.

V and J are TRBV6-1 and TRBJ1-2; 8 bases map to TRBD1. After removal of 3 bases from V and 2 bases from J, the junction contained 5 bases not matched to a gene. CDR3 length: 15 amino acids. The germline V gene encodes CDR1 MNHNS and CDR2 SASEGT. The CDR3 protein is CASSEKQGENYGYTF. The CDR3 nucleotides read TGTGCCAGCAGTGAGAAACAGGGGGAGAACTATGGCTACACCTTC.

This chain uses TRBV5-4 with TRBJ2-1, with a tentative D call TRBD2 (5 bases). V was cut by 0 bases and J by 7 bases, with 14 bases left in between. The CDR3 is 15 amino acids. Looked up from germline, CDR1 is SGHNT and CDR2 is YYREEE (reference sequence). CDR3: CASSLAASPGNEQFF. The DNA for the CDR3 is TGTGCCAGCAGCTTGGCGGCTAGCCCGGGTAATGAGCAGTTCTTC.

In its sample, this clone was seen a few times. The V and J genes are TRBV29-1 and TRBJ2-7, with D possibly TRBD2 on 6 matching bases. Between the trimmed V and J ends, which lost 1 base and 0 bases, there was a span of 13 bases. This CDR3 is built from 15 residues. Germline V CDR1 and CDR2: SQVTM, ANQGSEA. The chain's CDR3 is CSVEALDGSSYEQYF. The CDR3, as DNA: TGCAGCGTTGAAGCCCTAGACGGGAGCTCCTACGAGCAGTACTTC.

This clone was seen only once. The rearrangement links TRBV6-1 to TRBJ1-2; D unresolved. V was pared by 4 bases and J by 0 bases, with 18 bases between. CDR1 and CDR2 (germline): MNHNS, SASEGT. The CDR3 totals 17 residues. CDR3 in amino acids: CASSAREARTSNYGYTF. Here the CDR3 DNA reads TGTGCCAGCAGTGCGAGGGAGGCGAGGACCTCTAACTATGGCTACACCTTC.

This chain uses TRBV5-1 with TRBJ1-1, with a tentative D call TRBD1 (6 bases). Trimming removed 2 bases at V and 4 bases at J, with 15 bases between. CDR3 length equals 15 residues. Germline CDR1 reads SGHRS; CDR2 reads YFSETQ. This CDR3 reads CASSLRGGGGTEAFF. As DNA, the CDR3 is TGCGCCAGCAGCTTACGAGGGGGTGGCGGCACTGAAGCTTTCTTT.

This clone was detected once. The chain carries TRBV11-2 and TRBJ2-6; TRBD1 agrees at 8 bases. Germline CDR1 and CDR2: SGHAT and FQNNGV. The CDR3 extends over 18 amino acids. V lost 6 bases to trimming and J lost 3 bases; unmatched junction nucleotides: 13. Here the CDR3 DNA reads TGTGCCAGCAGAACAGGAGCCAGGGGGCCAGTTGGGGCCAACGTCCTGACTTTC. The encoded protein is CASRTGARGPVGANVLTF.

Here the CDR3 DNA reads TGCGCCAGGTCAACTAGAGACAGGGAGGAGAAGCGGGTCGTTTCCGACGAGCAGTACTTC. Encoded protein: CARSTRDREEKRVVSDEQYF. The chain has TRBV10-1 and TRBJ2-7, with D perhaps TRBD1 (7 bases). Trimming removed 9 bases from V and 5 bases from J, with 38 bases in between. Germline V lookup: CDR1 WNHNN, CDR2 SYGVQD (reference sequence). There are 20 residues in the CDR3.

The J gene is TRBJ2-5, the V gene TRBV7-9, with a tentative D call TRBD2 (7 bases). The CDR3 is 14 amino acids. Deletions cut 3 bases from V and 5 bases from J, with 13 bases between. Looked up from germline, CDR1 is SEHNR and CDR2 is FQNEAQ (reference sequence). The CDR3 coding sequence is TGTGCCAGCAGCTTGGGGGGGGCCCGGGAGACCCAGTACTTC. Its translation is CASSLGGARETQYF.

The J gene is TRBJ1-3, the V gene TRBV2; TRBD1 is a possible D gene (5 bases). Germline assignment: CDR1 SNHLY and CDR2 FYNNEI. This CDR3 is 14 amino acids long. V lost 3 bases and J 3 bases, leaving 9 bases between the germline ends. CDR3 coding DNA: TGTGCCAGCAGTGAGCAGGGTGGTGGAAACACCATATATTTT. It specifies CASSEQGGGNTIYF.

This chain connects TRBV9 to TRBJ2-5; D possibly corresponds to TRBD1 (6 bases). In germline, CDR1 is SGDLS, CDR2 YYNGEE. The CDR3 runs 15 residues. Trimming stripped 3 bases from V and 4 bases from J, with 16 bases between. Here the CDR3 DNA reads TGTGCCAGCAGCGCACAGGGAGAGTGGGGAGAGACCCAGTACTTC. This sequence encodes CASSAQGEWGETQYF.

The rearrangement joins TRBV5-1 to TRBJ1-2; no clear D gene. Germline V CDR1 and CDR2: SGHRS, YFSETQ. V lost 4 bases and J 9 bases, leaving 19 bases between the germline ends. The CDR3 has 14 residues. The CDR3 loop is CASSGNGETGSYTF. In nucleotides, the CDR3 is TGCGCCAGCAGCGGGAACGGGGAGACGGGGAGCTACACCTTC.

This clone was observed a handful of times. The chain recombines TRBV5-4 with TRBJ2-7; no definite D call. The CDR3 runs 12 residues. V was shortened by 0 bases and J by 2 bases, with 3 bases between the two germline ends. Germline loops: CDR1 SGHNT, CDR2 YYREEE (reference sequence). CDR3 sequence: CASSLDTYEQYF. The CDR3 DNA reads TGTGCCAGCAGCTTGGACACCTACGAGCAGTACTTC.

The rearrangement uses TRBV10-1 and TRBJ1-2; 9 positions agree with TRBD1. V dropped 4 bases and J dropped 7; count of bases not matched to a gene: 4. In germline, CDR1 is WNHNN, CDR2 SYGVQD (reference sequence). This CDR3 spans 13 amino acids. The CDR3 sequence is CASSGDRAGGYTF. CDR3 DNA sequence: TGCGCCAGCAGTGGGGACAGGGCCGGTGGCTACACCTTC.

V and J are TRBV5-1 and TRBJ1-4, with 9 nucleotides matching TRBD1. The CDR3 consists of 15 residues. CDR1 and CDR2 (germline): SGHRS, YFSETQ. Trimming removed 4 bases from V and 3 bases from J; junction bases left unmatched: 4. Here the CDR3 DNA reads TGCGCCAGCAGCGCGGACAGGGGCGCTAATGAAAAACTGTTTTTT. This translates into CASSADRGANEKLFF.

This clone has more than one count but fewer than ten. This chain connects TRBV4-2 to TRBJ2-1; 8 positions match TRBD2. V lost 0 bases to trimming and J lost 11 bases; unmatched junction nucleotides: 15. Germline lookup yields CDR1 LGHNA and CDR2 YNFKEQ. The CDR3 has 17 residues. The CDR3 nucleotides read TGTGCCAGCAGCCAAGATTGGCGAGGAAAGCGGGAGAAGAAGCAGTTCTTC. It encodes CASSQDWRGKREKKQFF.

This chain connects TRBV27 to TRBJ2-1, with TRBD1 as a possible D gene (6 bases). The germline V gene encodes CDR1 MNHEY and CDR2 SMNVEV (reference sequence). This CDR3 contains 16 residues. The ends were cut back, 7 bases at V and 0 bases at J, with 16 bases in the middle. The CDR3: CASTSEGEASYNEQFF. Written as DNA, the CDR3 is TGTGCCAGCACCTCAGAGGGGGAAGCCTCCTACAATGAGCAGTTCTTC.

The chain couples TRBV1 to TRBJ2-1; whether TRBD2, the table's D call, matches the DNA was not checked. TRBV1 is a pseudogene segment. The CDR3 covers 20 residues. CDR3 residues: CTSSQLLVQIPHRNYNEQFF. DNA of the CDR3: TGCACCAGCAGCCAATTACTAGTGCAAATCCCCCATCGCAACTACAATGAGCAGTTCTTC.

The gene calls are TRBV20-1 and TRBJ1-2; no reliable D call. CDR3 length: 11 residues. Germline V gives CDR1 DFQATT, CDR2 SNEGSKA (reference sequence). V dropped 6 bases and J dropped 2 bases, with 7 bases sitting between them. The CDR3 sequence is CSATANYGYTF. CDR3 in DNA: TGCAGTGCGACTGCAAACTATGGCTACACCTTC.

V is TRBV6-6 and J is TRBJ1-1; unclear D gene. The V end was cut by 0 bases, the J end by 5 bases, with 7 bases between. The CDR3 length is 13 residues. Germline lookup yields CDR1 MNHNY and CDR2 SVGAGI (reference sequence). The CDR3 region has the DNA TGTGCCAGCAGTTACTCTGCGGGAACTGAAGCTTTCTTT. Translated: CASSYSAGTEAFF.

The gene calls are TRBV5-1 and TRBJ2-5, with 8 bases fitting TRBD1. CDR1 SGHRS and CDR2 YFSETQ come from the germline V gene. Trimming at V came to 0 bases and at J to 3 bases, leaving 7 bases not matched to a gene. The CDR3 consists of 16 residues. Here the CDR3 reads CASSLGQGRIKETQYF. For the CDR3, the DNA is TGCGCCAGCAGCTTGGGACAGGGGAGGATAAAAGAGACCCAGTACTTC.

The chain carries TRBV18 and TRBJ1-1; D is possibly TRBD1 (5 bases). The CDR3 consists of 13 residues. CDR1 KGHSH and CDR2 LQKENI come from the germline V gene. Between the trimmed V and J ends, which lost 2 bases and 6 bases, there was a span of 10 bases. CDR3: CASSPARVAEAFF. The CDR3 nucleotides are TGTGCCAGCTCACCAGCCAGGGTTGCTGAAGCTTTCTTT. Full variable domain (rest looked up from reference TRBV18 and TRBJ1-1): NAGVMQNPRHLVRRRGQEARLRCSPMKGHSHVYWYRQLPEEGLKFMVYLQKENIIDESGMPKERFSAEFPKEGPSILRIQQVVRGDSAAYFCASSPARVAEAFFGQGTRLTVV.